The 13 T cell receptor beta chains listed next were all sequenced from one sample in a study of cytomegalovirus exposure and HLA in healthy donors. PCR employed 60 Vbeta and 13 Jbeta primers. The method was immunoSEQ multiplex PCR; TCRdb's version includes in-frame clones alone and lacks a portion of them. This sample's clone table lists about 200,000 clones. Sequencing was done on a sample of PBMCs. All receptors derive from a woman in her thirties in good health and CMV-seropositive.

This chain connects TRBV11-2 to TRBJ2-7, with a weak D call TRBD2 (6 bases). Germline V lookup: CDR1 SGHAT, CDR2 FQNNGV. The length of the CDR3 is 15 residues. Trimming stripped 4 bases from V and 0 bases from J, with 13 bases between. Written as DNA, the CDR3 is TGTGCCAGCAGCTCCCGTGGAGGGCGCTCCTACGAGCAGTACTTC. It translates to CASSSRGGRSYEQYF.

J is TRBJ1-2 and V is TRBV5-4; D may be TRBD1 (6 bases). Trimming left V 5 bases short and J 7 bases short, with 21 bases between. The CDR3 totals 15 residues. Per the germline V gene, CDR1 is SGHNT and CDR2 is YYREEE (reference sequence). This chain's CDR3 is CASRLTGVPQGGYTF. CDR3 nucleotides: TGTGCCAGCAGGTTGACAGGTGTCCCTCAGGGTGGCTACACCTTC. Supplemented by reference TRBV5-4 and TRBJ1-2, the full variable domain reads ETGVTQSPTHLIKTRGQQVTLRCSSQSGHNTVSWYQQALGQGPQFIFQYYREEENGRGNFPPRFSGLQFPNYSSELNVNALELDDSALYLCASRLTGVPQGGYTFGSGTRLTVV.

The chain couples TRBV19 to TRBJ1-2, with D perhaps TRBD1 (6 bases). The ends were cut back, 6 bases at V and 7 bases at J, with 21 bases in the middle. Germline-derived CDR1 and CDR2 are LNHDA and SQIVND (reference sequence). The length of the CDR3 is 15 residues. CDR3 region: CASRVGDTGFRGYTF. CDR3 nucleotide sequence: TGTGCCAGTAGAGTGGGGGACACGGGGTTTCGTGGCTACACCTTC.

CDR3 bases: TGCGCCAGCAGCCAAGATGGGAGCGGGAGGGGAAAGACCCAGTACTTC. Protein: CASSQDGSGRGKTQYF. The chain links TRBV4-3 to TRBJ2-5, with 10 positions matching TRBD2. The junction had 7 bases not matched to a gene; V was cut back by 0 bases and J by 6 bases. The CDR3 has 16 residues. Germline values: CDR1 LGHNA, CDR2 YSLEER.

The chain couples TRBV13 to TRBJ1-3; D is perhaps TRBD1 (6 bases). Germline loops: CDR1 PRHDT, CDR2 FYEKMQ (reference sequence). V was cut by 2 bases and J by 4 bases, with 12 bases left in between. The CDR3 covers 15 residues. DNA for the CDR3: TGTGCCAGCAGCTTACGAGCCGGGACAGGAAACACCATATATTTT. This codes for CASSLRAGTGNTIYF.

The V gene is TRBV28, the J gene TRBJ1-1; D ambiguous. CDR3 length: 13 residues. V lost 7 bases and J lost 1, with 10 bases in between. The V gene's germline CDR1 is MDHEN and CDR2 SYDVKM. CDR3 protein: CASTNFRNTEAFF. The CDR3, as DNA: TGTGCCAGCACGAACTTTCGGAACACTGAAGCTTTCTTT.

This chain connects TRBV15 to TRBJ2-7; the D gene is possibly TRBD2 (5 bases). Germline loops: CDR1 LNHNV, CDR2 YYDKDF (reference sequence). Deletions cut 5 bases from V and 4 bases from J, with 21 bases between. The CDR3 sequence is 16 residues long. The chain's CDR3 is CATSLPSKAEYYEQYF. The CDR3 coding sequence is TGTGCCACCAGCCTCCCTAGCAAAGCGGAATATTACGAGCAGTACTTC.

The gene calls are TRBV5-4 and TRBJ2-1; 11 bases line up with TRBD1. Germline CDR1 is SGHNT and CDR2 is YYREEE (reference sequence). The V segment lost 4 bases and the J segment 3 bases; nucleotides outside the gene matches: 3. The CDR3 runs 15 residues. The DNA for the CDR3 is TGTGCCAGCAGCCTGGGACAGGGGGTCTACAATGAGCAGTTCTTC. Its protein is CASSLGQGVYNEQFF. The complete variable domain, with remaining parts taken from reference TRBV5-4 and TRBJ2-1, reads ETGVTQSPTHLIKTRGQQVTLRCSSQSGHNTVSWYQQALGQGPQFIFQYYREEENGRGNFPPRFSGLQFPNYSSELNVNALELDDSALYLCASSLGQGVYNEQFFGPGTRLTVL.

The chain links TRBV19 to TRBJ1-3; D uncertain. From germline, CDR1 is LNHDA and CDR2 SQIVND (reference sequence). This CDR3 is 15 amino acids long. Deletions cut 5 bases from V and 1 base from J, with 12 bases between. The CDR3 nucleotides read TGTGCCAGTAGTCTTCCGAGAGGGTCTGGAAACACCATATATTTT. Residues: CASSLPRGSGNTIYF.

The J gene is TRBJ1-6, the V gene TRBV15; a weak D match, TRBD1 (5 bases). This CDR3 spans 15 amino acids. The germline gives CDR1 LNHNV, CDR2 YYDKDF (reference sequence). With 3 bases removed from V and 8 bases from J, the gap between germline ends came to 14 bases. The CDR3 loop is CATSRARVSDSPLHF. As DNA, the CDR3 is TGTGCCACCAGCAGGGCCAGGGTCTCGGATTCACCCCTCCACTTT.

The chain uses TRBV28 and TRBJ1-1; D call uncertain. Germline lookup yields CDR1 MDHEN and CDR2 SYDVKM. V was shortened by 7 bases and J by 0 bases, with 9 bases between the two germline ends. The CDR3 has 13 amino acids. This CDR3 is CASNPGLNTEAFF. DNA of the CDR3: TGTGCCAGCAATCCCGGGTTGAACACTGAAGCTTTCTTT. Full variable domain (missing parts from reference TRBV28 and TRBJ1-1): DVKVTQSSRYLVKRTGEKVFLECVQDMDHENMFWYRQDPGLGLRLIYFSYDVKMKEKGDIPEGYSVSREKKERFSLILESASTNQTSMYLCASNPGLNTEAFFGQGTRLTVV.

The chain uses TRBV5-1 and TRBJ2-2, with unresolved D. Germline CDR1 and CDR2: SGHRS and YFSETQ. The CDR3 runs 16 residues. The V gene lost 1 base and the J gene lost 0 bases, with 10 bases spanning the gap. The CDR3 sequence: CASSLFGPPNTGELFF. The CDR3 DNA is TGCGCCAGCAGCTTGTTCGGTCCGCCGAACACCGGGGAGCTGTTTTTT.

The gene calls are TRBV28 and TRBJ1-5, with a possible D match to TRBD1 (6 bases). Trimming pared 5 bases from V and 0 bases from J, leaving 11 bases between. The CDR3 covers 15 residues. From germline, CDR1 is MDHEN and CDR2 SYDVKM. CDR3 in amino acids: CASSGQTYSNQPQHF. The DNA of the CDR3 is TGTGCCAGCAGTGGACAGACTTATAGCAATCAGCCCCAGCATTTT.